This T cell receptor (beta chain) was obtained from a study of cytomegalovirus exposure and HLA in healthy donors. The PCR had 60 Vbeta and 13 Jbeta primers. Using immunoSEQ multiplex PCR, the repertoire was profiled, and TCRdb retains in-frame clones only, with some absent. This sample has under 200,000 clones, with roughly 77% found just once. Note on this clone: Its matching antigen is unknown.

Findings and caveats of the study: The classifier, whose performance was assessed in both the original and validation cohorts, reportedly diagnosed cytomegalovirus status with high specificity and sensitivity. By a later analysis, the bulk of CMV-associated TCR beta chains appeared HLA-restricted.

With V trimmed by 3 bases and J by 0 bases, 7 bases remained unmatched. Germline CDR1 reads LGHNA; CDR2 reads YSLEER. The CDR3 has 17 amino acids. Sequencing was performed on PBMCs. The chain carries TRBV4-3 and TRBJ2-1; 8 bases match TRBD2. The clonotype was recovered from a middle-aged woman in good health and CMV-seropositive. CDR3 in amino acids: CASSQNLAGSSYNEQFF. In nucleotides, the CDR3 is TGCGCCAGCAGCCAGAACTTAGCGGGGAGCTCCTACAATGAGCAGTTCTTC.